Presented here are 5 T cell receptor beta chains from one specimen sequenced in a study of blood T cells in healthy people across ages. The authors ran a second PCR of roughly 6 to 12 cycles using a sample-barcoded 5' primer and a J-beta primer mix. TCRdb ran MiXCR on the 5' RACE reads and lists one entry per CDR3 protein. The sample contains some 1.4 million distinct CDR3 sequences, approximately 38% of which appear only once. What was sequenced was blood. Receptors originate from a woman aged 18-29 years in good health.

This clonotype was detected only a few times. The chain links TRBV14 to TRBJ2-2, with 10 bases fitting TRBD2. The CDR3 consists of 15 residues. Germline V gives CDR1 SGHDN, CDR2 FVKESK. V dropped 4 bases and J dropped 6; count of bases not matched to a gene: 5. The CDR3 protein is CASSPPGTSAGELFF. CDR3 bases: TGTGCCAGCAGCCCTCCCGGGACTAGCGCCGGGGAGCTGTTTTTT.

The chain has TRBV20-1 and TRBJ2-3; TRBD2 agrees at 12 bases. The V and J ends lost 0 bases and 2 bases, in that order; junction bases with no gene match: 6. The CDR3 has 17 residues. From germline, CDR1 is DFQATT and CDR2 SNEGSKA (reference sequence). The CDR3 DNA is TGCAGTGCTAGAGACCGGACTAGCGGGGCATACACAGATACGCAGTATTTT. It encodes CSARDRTSGAYTDTQYF.

A few counts support this clonotype. This chain links TRBV5-1 with TRBJ2-3; 9 bases are a match to TRBD1. The CDR3 is 15 residues long. The germline CDR1 and CDR2 sequences are SGHRS and YFSETQ. V lost 4 bases, J lost 2 bases, and 5 bases stayed unmatched. As DNA, the CDR3 is TGCGCCAGCAGCGGGGGACAGGGAGACACAGATACGCAGTATTTT. Translating gives CASSGGQGDTDTQYF.

Note on this clonotype: One end of the junction is discordant with germline, which a read error may explain. This sequence joins TRBV2 and TRBJ1-4, with D uncertain. Germline V CDR1 and CDR2: SNHLY, FYNNEI. This CDR3 comprises 15 residues. CDR3 in amino acids: CACRREEVSNEKLFF. CDR3 DNA: TGTGCCTGCAGGAGGGAGGAGGTCTCTAATGAAAAACTGTTTTTT.

V gene TRBV7-7 combines with J gene TRBJ2-6; possible D gene TRBD1, 6 bases. V gave up 5 bases and J gave up 8 bases, with 25 bases separating them. Germline lookup yields CDR1 SSHAT and CDR2 FNYEAQ (reference sequence). The CDR3 has 18 residues. The CDR3 protein is CASSPGHSYTGGSNVLTF. The CDR3 DNA reads TGTGCCAGCAGCCCGGGACACTCCTATACCGGCGGGTCCAACGTCCTGACTTTC.